A single sample gave rise to the 13 T cell receptor beta chains below, sequenced in a study of vaccination effects on CD4 cells after COVID-19. Before sequencing, viral peptide pools were used by the ViraFEST assay to expand antigen-specific CD4+ T cells. The culture ran for roughly ten days before CD4+ T cells were isolated. Vaccine recipients lacked prior SARS-CoV-2 infection and had negative nucleocapsid antibodies. These TCRs are of unknown antigen specificity. Sequencing was performed with immunoSEQ multiplex PCR; in TCRdb, only in-frame clones are kept and a portion is missing. Among approximately 44,000 clones, around 68% were seen once, and the ten largest hold about 25%. The sample consisted of CD4+ T cells from PBMCs cultured with HCoV-OC43 spike peptides, taken before COVID-19 vaccination. Subset defined: HCoV-OC43 spike overlapping peptide pool stimulation. These receptor sequences come from a human donor who received a COVID-19 vaccine.

This chain joins TRBV7-9 and TRBJ2-7, with TRBD1 matching over 10 bases. Per germline, CDR1 SEHNR and CDR2 FQNEAQ (reference sequence). V shed 8 bases, J shed 2 bases, and the junction held 6 bases outside the gene matches. The CDR3 contains 14 residues. This chain's CDR3 is CASSLGTGAYEQYF. CDR3 nucleotide sequence: TGTGCCAGCTCTTTGGGGACAGGGGCCTACGAGCAGTACTTC.

The chain is built from TRBV6-4 and TRBJ2-1, with 8 bases lining up with TRBD2. The CDR3 sequence is 17 residues long. V shed 6 bases, J shed 7 bases, and the junction held 17 bases outside the gene matches. Germline CDR1 and CDR2: MRHNA and SNTAGT. The CDR3 here is CASSPRPVTGGRNEQFF. The CDR3 DNA reads as TGTGCCAGCAGCCCCCGCCCTGTAACGGGGGGGCGTAATGAGCAGTTCTTC.

The chain's CDR3 is CASSVGTSPKIGYTF. Here the CDR3 DNA reads TGTGCCAGCAGCGTTGGGACCTCGCCCAAGATCGGCTACACCTTC. The chain recombines TRBV9 with TRBJ1-2; tentatively, D is TRBD1 (5 bases). V was shortened by 2 bases and J by 8 bases, with 19 bases between the two germline ends. Germline V CDR1 and CDR2: SGDLS, YYNGEE. The CDR3 contains 15 residues.

V and J are TRBV4-2 and TRBJ2-2, with a possible D match to TRBD1 (6 bases). Germline-derived CDR1 and CDR2 are LGHNA and YNFKEQ. CDR3 length equals 16 residues. V lost 1 base, J lost 5 bases, and 14 bases lay in between. Here the CDR3 DNA reads TGTGCCAGCAGCCAAGGGGACACAGGGTTAACCGGGGAGCTGTTTTTT. Amino acid sequence: CASSQGDTGLTGELFF.

The genes are TRBV27 and TRBJ2-1; no clear D gene. The CDR3 sequence is 17 residues long. The germline CDR1 and CDR2 sequences are MNHEY and SMNVEV (reference sequence). Trimming took 5 bases from V and 4 from J, leaving 21 bases between them. The CDR3 nucleotides read TGTGCCAGCAGTAAGGAAAACTCCTTCTTCCCGTACAATGAGCAGTTCTTC. Protein sequence: CASSKENSFFPYNEQFF.

This clone was recorded once. CDR3 sequence: CASSLEAGGEQFF. The CDR3 region has the DNA TGTGCCAGCAGCTTAGAGGCTGGGGGTGAGCAGTTCTTC. This sequence joins TRBV7-9 and TRBJ2-1; D could derive from TRBD1 or TRBD2 (5 bases each). The V gene lost 1 base and the J gene lost 9 bases, with 10 bases spanning the gap. The CDR3 has 13 amino acids. Germline lookup yields CDR1 SEHNR and CDR2 FQNEAQ (reference sequence).

This sequence joins TRBV10-3 and TRBJ1-1; D is perhaps TRBD1 (5 bases). Per the germline V gene, CDR1 is ENHRY and CDR2 is SYGVKD. The CDR3 has 15 amino acids. V was cut by 4 bases and J by 4 bases, with 16 bases left in between. CDR3 protein: CAISGGEGAFTEAFF. The CDR3 region has the DNA TGTGCCATCAGTGGAGGGGAAGGCGCCTTCACTGAAGCTTTCTTT.

This clone has only one observation. The gene calls are TRBV6-5 and TRBJ1-1, with D possibly matching TRBD1 (5 bases). CDR1 is MNHEY, CDR2 SVGAGI, per germline. CDR3 length: 14 residues. V was pared by 2 bases and J by 2 bases, with 9 bases between. CDR3 DNA: TGTGCCAGCAGTTACACGGGACGAAACACTGAAGCTTTCTTT. It is translated as CASSYTGRNTEAFF.

V usage is TRBV2 and J usage is TRBJ1-1, with 8 bases fitting TRBD1. The CDR3 totals 15 residues. J gave up 4 bases and V 5 bases, and 9 bases lay outside the gene matches. Germline CDR1 reads SNHLY; CDR2 reads FYNNEI. CDR3 protein: CASSPDRAVGTEAFF. As DNA, the CDR3 is TGTGCCAGCAGTCCGGACAGGGCGGTTGGCACTGAAGCTTTCTTT. The full variable domain, with the rest looked up from reference TRBV2 and TRBJ1-1, is EPEVTQTPSHQVTQMGQEVILRCVPISNHLYFYWYRQILGQKVEFLVSFYNNEISEKSEIFDDQFSVERPDGSNFTLKIRSTKLEDSAMYFCASSPDRAVGTEAFFGQGTRLTVV.

This clone was seen only a few times. This chain joins TRBV5-1 and TRBJ2-3; 9 bases align to TRBD2. V dropped 4 bases and J dropped 8; count of bases not matched to a gene: 11. Germline V gives CDR1 SGHRS, CDR2 YFSETQ. The length of the CDR3 is 15 residues. Here the CDR3 DNA reads TGCGCCAGCAGCGTGACTAGCGGTCCACAGGGTACGCAGTATTTT. Protein product: CASSVTSGPQGTQYF.

The gene calls are TRBV9 and TRBJ2-1, with 11 bases lining up with TRBD2. Germline trimming cut 0 bases from V and 10 bases from J; bases unmatched to any gene: 12. Looked up from germline, CDR1 is SGDLS and CDR2 is YYNGEE. CDR3 size: 17 residues. The CDR3 region has the DNA TGTGCCAGCAGCGTAGGAATCGGGACTAGCGGAGTCAGCGAGCAGTTCTTC. Translated: CASSVGIGTSGVSEQFF.

This CDR3 is CASSSRDRLYNEQFF. The CDR3 coding sequence is TGTGCCAGCAGCTCCCGGGACAGACTATACAATGAGCAGTTCTTC. The chain uses TRBV7-9 and TRBJ2-1; 7 nucleotides agree with TRBD1. The V and J ends lost 4 bases and 4 bases, in that order; junction bases with no gene match: 7. Germline values: CDR1 SEHNR, CDR2 FQNEAQ (reference sequence). The CDR3 is made up of 15 amino acids.

The chain's CDR3 is CAWSFLAGGRKQYF. CDR3 DNA sequence: TGTGCCTGGAGTTTCCTAGCGGGAGGTAGAAAGCAGTACTTC. The gene calls are TRBV30 and TRBJ2-7; 11 bases align to TRBD2. This CDR3 has 14 residues. J lost 8 bases, V lost 2 bases, and 8 bases had no gene match. Germline V lookup: CDR1 GTSNPN, CDR2 SVGIG (reference sequence).